This T cell receptor (beta chain) stems from a study of tumor-infiltrating lymphocytes in localized non-small cell lung cancer. Study-wide results and limits: T-cell fraction did not differ between immunotypes IM1 and IM2. Only some patients had TCR sequencing, depending on available tissue.

Remarks on this clone: Its antigen is as yet unknown.

Clones were read by immunoSEQ multiplex PCR, and TCRdb kept only the in-frame ones, dropping some. The table records about 6,500 clones, under 80% of them present only once. Germline lookup yields CDR1 SGHRS and CDR2 YFSETQ. This CDR3 has 14 residues. V was shortened by 0 bases and J by 7 bases, with 10 bases between the two germline ends. This chain links TRBV5-1 with TRBJ1-4; D unclear. Source material: uninvolved lung tissue not adjacent to the tumor. The TCR sequence derives from a human donor with non-small cell lung cancer. This chain's CDR3 is CASSLEYWGEKLFF. DNA for the CDR3: TGCGCCAGCAGCTTGGAATACTGGGGTGAAAAACTGTTTTTT.